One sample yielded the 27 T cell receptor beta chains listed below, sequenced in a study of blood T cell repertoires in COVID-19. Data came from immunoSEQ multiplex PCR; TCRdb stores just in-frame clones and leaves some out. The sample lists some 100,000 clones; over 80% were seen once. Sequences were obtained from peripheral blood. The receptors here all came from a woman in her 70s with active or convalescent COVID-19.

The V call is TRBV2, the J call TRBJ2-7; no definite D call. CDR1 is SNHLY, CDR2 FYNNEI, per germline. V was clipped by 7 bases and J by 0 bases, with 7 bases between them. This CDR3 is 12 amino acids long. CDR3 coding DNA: TGTGCCAGCATGGCGGTCTCCTACGAGCAGTACTTC. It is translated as CASMAVSYEQYF.

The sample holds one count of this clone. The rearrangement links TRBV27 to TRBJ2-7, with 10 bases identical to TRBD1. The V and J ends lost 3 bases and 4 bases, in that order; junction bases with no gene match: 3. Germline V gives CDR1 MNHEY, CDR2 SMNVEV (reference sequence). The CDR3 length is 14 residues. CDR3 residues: CASSFRQGAYEQYF. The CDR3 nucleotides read TGTGCCAGCAGTTTCAGACAGGGGGCTTACGAGCAGTACTTC.

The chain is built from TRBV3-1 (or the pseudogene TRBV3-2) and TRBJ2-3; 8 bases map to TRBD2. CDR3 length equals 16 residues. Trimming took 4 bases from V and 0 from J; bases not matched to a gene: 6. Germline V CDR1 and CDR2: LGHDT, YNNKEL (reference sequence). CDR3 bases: TGTGCCAGCAGCCGCCGGGGGGGTACTAGCACAGATACGCAGTATTTT. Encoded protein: CASSRRGGTSTDTQYF.

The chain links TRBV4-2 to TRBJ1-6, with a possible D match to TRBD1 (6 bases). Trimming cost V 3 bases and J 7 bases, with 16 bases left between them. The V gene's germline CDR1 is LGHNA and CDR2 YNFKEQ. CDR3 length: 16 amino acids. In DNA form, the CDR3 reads TGTGCCAGCAGCCAGAGACCCAGGGGTGAGAATTCACCCCTCCACTTT. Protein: CASSQRPRGENSPLHF.

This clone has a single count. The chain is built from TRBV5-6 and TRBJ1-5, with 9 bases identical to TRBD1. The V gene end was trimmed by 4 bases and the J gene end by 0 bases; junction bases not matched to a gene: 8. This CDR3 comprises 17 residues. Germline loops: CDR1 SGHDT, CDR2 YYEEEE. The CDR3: CASSGGTGSLSNQPQHF. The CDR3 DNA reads TGTGCCAGCAGCGGGGGGACAGGGTCCCTTAGCAATCAGCCCCAGCATTTT.

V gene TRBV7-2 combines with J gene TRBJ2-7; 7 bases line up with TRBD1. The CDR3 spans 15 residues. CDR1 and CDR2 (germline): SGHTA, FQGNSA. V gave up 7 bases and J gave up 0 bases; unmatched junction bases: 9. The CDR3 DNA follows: TGTGCCAGCACCCGGAGTAGGGGGCGCTCCTACGAGCAGTACTTC. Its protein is CASTRSRGRSYEQYF.

The CDR3 nucleotides are TGCGCCAGCAGCTTGCAGGACGGGGAAGCAGATACGCAGTATTTT. Translating gives CASSLQDGEADTQYF. The J gene is TRBJ2-3, the V gene TRBV5-1; D may be TRBD2 (5 bases). The CDR3 covers 15 residues. V lost 1 base and J 4 bases, leaving 13 bases between the germline ends. Germline lookup yields CDR1 SGHRS and CDR2 YFSETQ.

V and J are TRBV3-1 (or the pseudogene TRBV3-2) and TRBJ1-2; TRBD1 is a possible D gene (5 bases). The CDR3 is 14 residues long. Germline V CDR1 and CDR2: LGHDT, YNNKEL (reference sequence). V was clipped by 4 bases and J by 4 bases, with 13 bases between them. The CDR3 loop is CASSPLGPAYGYTF. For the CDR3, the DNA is TGTGCCAGCAGCCCATTGGGGCCCGCCTATGGCTACACCTTC.

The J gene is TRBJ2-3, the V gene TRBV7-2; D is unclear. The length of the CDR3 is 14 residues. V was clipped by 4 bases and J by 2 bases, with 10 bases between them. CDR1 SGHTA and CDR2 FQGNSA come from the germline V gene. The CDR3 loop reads CASSSGFLTDTQYF. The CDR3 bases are TGTGCCAGCAGCTCCGGGTTCCTCACAGATACGCAGTATTTT.

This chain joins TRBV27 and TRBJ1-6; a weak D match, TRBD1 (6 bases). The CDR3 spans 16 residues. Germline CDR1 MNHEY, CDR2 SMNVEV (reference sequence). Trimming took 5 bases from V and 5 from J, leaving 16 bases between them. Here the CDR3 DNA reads TGTGCCAGCAGTACCACAGGGTGGGTTAATAATTCACCCCTCCACTTT. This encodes CASSTTGWVNNSPLHF.

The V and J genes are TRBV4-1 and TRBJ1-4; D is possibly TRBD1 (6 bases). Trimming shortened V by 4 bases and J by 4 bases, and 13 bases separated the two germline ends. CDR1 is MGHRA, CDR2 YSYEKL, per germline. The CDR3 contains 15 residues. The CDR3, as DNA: TGCGCCAGCAGCCCCCCGGACAGCCGTAATGAAAAACTGTTTTTT. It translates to CASSPPDSRNEKLFF.

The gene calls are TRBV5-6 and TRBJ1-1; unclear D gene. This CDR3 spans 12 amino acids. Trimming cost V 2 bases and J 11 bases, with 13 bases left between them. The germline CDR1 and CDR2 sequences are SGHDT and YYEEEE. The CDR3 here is CASSLRSREAFF. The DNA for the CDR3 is TGTGCCAGCAGCTTACGGTCCCGGGAGGCTTTCTTT.

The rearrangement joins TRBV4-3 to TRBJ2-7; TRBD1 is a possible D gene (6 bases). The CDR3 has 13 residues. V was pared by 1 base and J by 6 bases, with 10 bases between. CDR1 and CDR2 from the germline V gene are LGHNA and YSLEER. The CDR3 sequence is CASSQVGGLEQYF. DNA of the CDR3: TGCGCCAGCAGCCAAGTTGGGGGCCTCGAGCAGTACTTC.

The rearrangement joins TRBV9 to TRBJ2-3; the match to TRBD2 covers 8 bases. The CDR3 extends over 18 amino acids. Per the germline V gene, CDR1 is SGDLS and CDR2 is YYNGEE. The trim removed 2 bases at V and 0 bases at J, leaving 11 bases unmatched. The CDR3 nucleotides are TGTGCCAGCAGCGTGGGGACTAGTGGGGGGGCTAGCACAGATACGCAGTATTTT. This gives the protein CASSVGTSGGASTDTQYF.

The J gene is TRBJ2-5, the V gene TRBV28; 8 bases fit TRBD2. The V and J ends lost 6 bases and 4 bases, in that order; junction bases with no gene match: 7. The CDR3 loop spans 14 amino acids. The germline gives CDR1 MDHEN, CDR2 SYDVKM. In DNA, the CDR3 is TGTGCCAGCAGGGTCGGGGGGGCCCGAGAGACCCAGTACTTC. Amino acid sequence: CASRVGGARETQYF.

CDR3 loop: CASSQIYPGQGNYGYTF. CDR3 sequence (DNA): TGTGCCAGCAGCCAAATTTACCCGGGACAGGGAAACTATGGCTACACCTTC. V and J are TRBV14 and TRBJ1-2; 9 positions agree with TRBD1. Unmatched junction bases numbered 9, after V lost 2 bases and J lost 2 bases. The CDR3 length is 17 residues. In germline, CDR1 is SGHDN, CDR2 FVKESK.

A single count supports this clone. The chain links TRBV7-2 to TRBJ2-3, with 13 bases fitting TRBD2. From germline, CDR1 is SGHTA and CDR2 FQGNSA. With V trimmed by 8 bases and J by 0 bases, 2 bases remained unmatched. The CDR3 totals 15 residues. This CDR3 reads CASGTSGMSTDTQYF. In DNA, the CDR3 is TGTGCCAGCGGGACTAGCGGGATGAGCACAGATACGCAGTATTTT.

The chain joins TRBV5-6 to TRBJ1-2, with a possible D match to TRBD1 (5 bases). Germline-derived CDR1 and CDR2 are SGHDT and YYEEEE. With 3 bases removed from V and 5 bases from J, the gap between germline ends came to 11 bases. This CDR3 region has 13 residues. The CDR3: CASSSPGGYGYTF. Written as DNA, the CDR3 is TGTGCCAGCAGCTCCCCTGGGGGGTATGGCTACACCTTC.

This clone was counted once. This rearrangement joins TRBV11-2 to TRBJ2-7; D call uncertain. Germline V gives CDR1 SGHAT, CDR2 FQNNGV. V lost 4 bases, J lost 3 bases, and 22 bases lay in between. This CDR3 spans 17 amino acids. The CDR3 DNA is TGTGCCAGCAGCTCCCGGTTGTCAGCGAGATCGGACTACGAGCAGTACTTC. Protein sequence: CASSSRLSARSDYEQYF.

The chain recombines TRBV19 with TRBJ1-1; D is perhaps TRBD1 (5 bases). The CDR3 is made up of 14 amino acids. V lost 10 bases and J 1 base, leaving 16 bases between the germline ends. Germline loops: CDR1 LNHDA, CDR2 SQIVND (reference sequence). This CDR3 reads CATSIWGGNTEAFF. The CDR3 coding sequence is TGTGCCACCTCCATCTGGGGGGGGAACACTGAAGCTTTCTTT. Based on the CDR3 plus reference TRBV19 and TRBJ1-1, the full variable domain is DGGITQSPKYLFRKEGQNVTLSCEQNLNHDAMYWYRQDPGQGLRLIYYSQIVNDFQKGDIAEGYSVSREKKESFPLTVTSAQKNPTAFYLCATSIWGGNTEAFFGQGTRLTVV.

Written as DNA, the CDR3 is TGTGCCAGCAACCCCACCGGGACAAATAATTCACCCCTCCACTTT. Its protein is CASNPTGTNNSPLHF. The chain has TRBV6-2 or TRBV6-3 and TRBJ1-6, with D maybe TRBD1 (6 bases). There are 15 residues in the CDR3. Germline CDR1 MNHEY, CDR2 SVGEGT. Trimming stripped 7 bases from V and 5 bases from J, with 15 bases between.

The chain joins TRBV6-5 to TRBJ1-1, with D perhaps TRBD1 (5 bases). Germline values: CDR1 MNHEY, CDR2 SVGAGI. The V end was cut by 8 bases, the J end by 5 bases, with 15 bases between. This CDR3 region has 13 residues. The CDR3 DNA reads TGTGCCAGCCTCAAGGGGATGGAAACTGAAGCTTTCTTT. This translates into CASLKGMETEAFF.

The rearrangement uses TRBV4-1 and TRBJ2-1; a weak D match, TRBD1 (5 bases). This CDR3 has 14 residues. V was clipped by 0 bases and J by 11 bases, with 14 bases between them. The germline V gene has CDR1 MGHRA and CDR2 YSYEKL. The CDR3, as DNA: TGCGCCAGCAGCCAAGACCTCGTCACAGGAAAGCAGTTCTTC. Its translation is CASSQDLVTGKQFF.

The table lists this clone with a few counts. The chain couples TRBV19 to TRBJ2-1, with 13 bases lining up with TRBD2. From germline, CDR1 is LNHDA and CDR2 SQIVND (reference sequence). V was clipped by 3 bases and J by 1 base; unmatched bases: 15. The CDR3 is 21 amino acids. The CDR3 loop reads CASSIRSKLAGGDKSYNEQFF. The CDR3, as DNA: TGTGCCAGTAGTATTCGAAGCAAACTAGCGGGGGGGGACAAATCCTACAATGAGCAGTTCTTC.

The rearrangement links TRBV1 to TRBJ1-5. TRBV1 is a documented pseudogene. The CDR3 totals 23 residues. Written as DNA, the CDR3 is TGCACCTCGCAGCCCTCCCCCGCTATGGTAGCGGCGCCAAACGGTCCTTCCAATCAGCCCCAGCATTTT. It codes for CTSQPSPAMVAAPNGPSNQPQHF.

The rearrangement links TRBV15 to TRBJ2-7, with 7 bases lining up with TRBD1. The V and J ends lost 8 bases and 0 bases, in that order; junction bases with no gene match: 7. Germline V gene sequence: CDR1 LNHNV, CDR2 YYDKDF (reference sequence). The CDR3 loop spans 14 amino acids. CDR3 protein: CATSTTGNSYEQYF. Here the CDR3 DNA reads TGTGCCACCTCCACGACAGGGAACTCCTACGAGCAGTACTTC.

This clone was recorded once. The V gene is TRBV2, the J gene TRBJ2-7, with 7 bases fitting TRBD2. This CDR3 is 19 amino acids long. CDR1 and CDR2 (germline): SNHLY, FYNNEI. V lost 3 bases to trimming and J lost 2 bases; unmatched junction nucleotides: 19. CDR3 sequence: CASSEERGYPTSSAYEQYF. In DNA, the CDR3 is TGTGCCAGCAGTGAGGAGCGGGGATACCCTACTTCATCGGCCTACGAGCAGTACTTC.